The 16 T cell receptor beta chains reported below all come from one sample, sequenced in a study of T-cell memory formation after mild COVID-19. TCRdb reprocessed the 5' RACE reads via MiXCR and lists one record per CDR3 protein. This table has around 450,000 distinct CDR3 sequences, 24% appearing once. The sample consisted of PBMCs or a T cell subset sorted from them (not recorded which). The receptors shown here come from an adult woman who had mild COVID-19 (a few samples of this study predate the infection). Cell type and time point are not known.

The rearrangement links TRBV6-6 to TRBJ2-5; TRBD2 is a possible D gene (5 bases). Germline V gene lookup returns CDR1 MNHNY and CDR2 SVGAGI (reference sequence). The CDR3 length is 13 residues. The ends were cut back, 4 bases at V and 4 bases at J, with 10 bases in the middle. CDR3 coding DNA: TGTGCCAGCAGTTTCCTCGGAGGAGAGACCCAGTACTTC. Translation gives CASSFLGGETQYF.

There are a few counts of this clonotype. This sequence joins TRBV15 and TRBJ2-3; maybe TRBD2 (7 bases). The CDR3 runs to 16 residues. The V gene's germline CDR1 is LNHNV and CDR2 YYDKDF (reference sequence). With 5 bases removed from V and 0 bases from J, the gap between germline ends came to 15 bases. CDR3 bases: TGTGCCACCAGCGGGAGGGGGGGACTGAGCACAGATACGCAGTATTTT. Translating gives CATSGRGGLSTDTQYF.

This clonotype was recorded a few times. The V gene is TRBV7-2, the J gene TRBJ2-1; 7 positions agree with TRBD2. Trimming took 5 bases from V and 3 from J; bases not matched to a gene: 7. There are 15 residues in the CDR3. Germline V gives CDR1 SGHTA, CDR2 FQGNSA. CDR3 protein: CASSHGTGGYNEQFF. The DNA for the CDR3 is TGTGCCAGCAGCCACGGGACGGGAGGCTACAATGAGCAGTTCTTC.

The CDR3 reads CASSPATVSTEAFF. The CDR3, as DNA: TGTGCCAGCAGTCCGGCGACAGTCAGCACTGAAGCTTTCTTT. The chain is built from TRBV27 and TRBJ1-1; D is possibly TRBD1 (5 bases). CDR1 and CDR2 (germline): MNHEY, SMNVEV (reference sequence). The V gene lost 5 bases and the J gene lost 4 bases, with 14 bases spanning the gap. The CDR3 totals 14 residues.

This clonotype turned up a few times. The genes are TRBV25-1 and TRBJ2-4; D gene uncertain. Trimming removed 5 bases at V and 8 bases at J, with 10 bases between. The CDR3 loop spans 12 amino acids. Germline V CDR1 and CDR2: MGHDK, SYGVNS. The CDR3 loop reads CASSSRVDIQYF. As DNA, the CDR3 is TGTGCCAGCAGTAGCCGGGTTGACATTCAGTACTTC. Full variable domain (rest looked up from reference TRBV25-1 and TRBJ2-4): EADIYQTPRYLVIGTGKKITLECSQTMGHDKMYWYQQDPGMELHLIHYSYGVNSTEKGDLSSESTVSRIRTEHFPLTLESARPSHTSQYLCASSSRVDIQYFGAGTRLSVL.

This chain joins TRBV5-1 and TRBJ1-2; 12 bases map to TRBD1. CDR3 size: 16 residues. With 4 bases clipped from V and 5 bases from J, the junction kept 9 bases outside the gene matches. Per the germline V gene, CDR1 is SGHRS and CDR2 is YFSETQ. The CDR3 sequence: CASSPGTGGGVYGYTF. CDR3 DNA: TGCGCCAGCAGCCCCGGGACAGGGGGCGGCGTGTATGGCTACACCTTC. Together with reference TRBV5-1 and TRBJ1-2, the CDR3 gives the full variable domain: KAGVTQTPRYLIKTRGQQVTLSCSPISGHRSVSWYQQTPGQGLQFLFEYFSETQRNKGNFPGRFSGRQFSNSRSEMNVSTLELGDSALYLCASSPGTGGGVYGYTFGSGTRLTVV.

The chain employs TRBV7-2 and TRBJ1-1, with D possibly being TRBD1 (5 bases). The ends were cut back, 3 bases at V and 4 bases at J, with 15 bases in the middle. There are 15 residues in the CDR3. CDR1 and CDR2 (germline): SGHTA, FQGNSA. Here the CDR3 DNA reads TGTGCCAGCAGCTTCGATGGCCGGGGGAGCACTGAAGCTTTCTTT. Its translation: CASSFDGRGSTEAFF.

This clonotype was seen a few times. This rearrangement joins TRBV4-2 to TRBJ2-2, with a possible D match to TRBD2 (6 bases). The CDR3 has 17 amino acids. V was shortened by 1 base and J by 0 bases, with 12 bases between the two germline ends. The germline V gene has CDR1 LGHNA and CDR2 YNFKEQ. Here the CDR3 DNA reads TGTGCCAGCAGCCAAGCGGTCGGGGGAGCGAACACCGGGGAGCTGTTTTTT. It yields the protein CASSQAVGGANTGELFF.

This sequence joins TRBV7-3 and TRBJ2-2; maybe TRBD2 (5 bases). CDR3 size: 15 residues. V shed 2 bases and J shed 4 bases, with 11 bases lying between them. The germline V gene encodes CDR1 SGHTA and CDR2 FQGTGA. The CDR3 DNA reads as TGTGCCAGCAGCTTAGGTGGGAGACCCACCGGGGAGCTGTTTTTT. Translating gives CASSLGGRPTGELFF.

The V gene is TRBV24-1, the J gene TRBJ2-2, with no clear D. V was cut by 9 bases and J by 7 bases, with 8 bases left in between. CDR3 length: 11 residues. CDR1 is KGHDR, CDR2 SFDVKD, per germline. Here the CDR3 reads CATWANGELFF. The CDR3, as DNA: TGTGCCACCTGGGCTAACGGGGAGCTGTTTTTT.

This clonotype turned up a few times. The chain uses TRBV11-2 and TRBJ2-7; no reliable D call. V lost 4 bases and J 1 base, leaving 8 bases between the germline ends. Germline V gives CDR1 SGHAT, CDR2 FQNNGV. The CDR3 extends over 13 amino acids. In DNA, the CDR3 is TGTGCCAGCAGCTACGACTGGTCCTACGAGCAGTACTTC. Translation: CASSYDWSYEQYF.

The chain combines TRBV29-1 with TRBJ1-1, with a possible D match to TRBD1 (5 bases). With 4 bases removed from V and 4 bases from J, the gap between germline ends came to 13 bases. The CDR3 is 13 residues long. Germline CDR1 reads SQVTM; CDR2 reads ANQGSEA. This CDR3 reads CSVVWGEGTEAFF. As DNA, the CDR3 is TGCAGCGTTGTTTGGGGGGAGGGCACTGAAGCTTTCTTT.

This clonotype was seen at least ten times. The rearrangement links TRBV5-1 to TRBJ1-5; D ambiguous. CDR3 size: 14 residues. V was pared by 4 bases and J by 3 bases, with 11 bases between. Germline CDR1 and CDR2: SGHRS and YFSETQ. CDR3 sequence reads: CASSPGQFNQPQHF. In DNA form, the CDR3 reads TGCGCCAGCAGCCCCGGGCAGTTCAATCAGCCCCAGCATTTT. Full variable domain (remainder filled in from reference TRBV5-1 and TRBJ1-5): KAGVTQTPRYLIKTRGQQVTLSCSPISGHRSVSWYQQTPGQGLQFLFEYFSETQRNKGNFPGRFSGRQFSNSRSEMNVSTLELGDSALYLCASSPGQFNQPQHFGDGTRLSIL.

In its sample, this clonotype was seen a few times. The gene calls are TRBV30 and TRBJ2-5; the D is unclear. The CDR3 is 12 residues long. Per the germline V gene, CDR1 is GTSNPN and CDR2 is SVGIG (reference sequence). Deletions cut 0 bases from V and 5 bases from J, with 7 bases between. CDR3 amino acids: CAWSVQWETQYF. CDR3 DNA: TGTGCCTGGAGTGTACAGTGGGAGACCCAGTACTTC.

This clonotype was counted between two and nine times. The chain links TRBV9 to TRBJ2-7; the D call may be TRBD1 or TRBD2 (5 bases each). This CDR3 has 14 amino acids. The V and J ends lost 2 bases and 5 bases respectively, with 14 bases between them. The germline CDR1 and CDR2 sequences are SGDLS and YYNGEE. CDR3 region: CASSVGGTSNEQYF. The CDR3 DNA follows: TGTGCCAGCAGCGTTGGGGGTACCAGCAACGAGCAGTACTTC.

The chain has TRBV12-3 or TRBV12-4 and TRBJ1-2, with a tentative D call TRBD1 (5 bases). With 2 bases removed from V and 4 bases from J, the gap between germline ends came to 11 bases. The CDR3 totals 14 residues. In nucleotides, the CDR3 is TGTGCCAGCAGTTTAACCATCGACAGCTATGGCTACACCTTC. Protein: CASSLTIDSYGYTF.